The 12 T cell receptor beta chains presented below share a single source sample, sequenced in a study of T-cell reconstitution after alpha-beta-depleted transplantation in children. TCRbeta library construction was performed incorporating unique molecular identifiers. Via MiXCR, TCRdb re-called the PCR reads, giving one row per CDR3 protein. The data show about 580,000 distinct CDR3 sequences, with 27% seen just once and under 45% held by the top ten. Sequencing used PBMCs, obtained before TCRalphabeta/CD19-depleted stem cell transplant. The receptors were sampled from a boy in the first two years of life with Wiskott-Aldrich syndrome, due to receive a stem cell transplant.

The chain recombines TRBV12-3 or TRBV12-4 with TRBJ2-1, with TRBD2 matching 10 bases. Trimming at V came to 5 bases and at J to 4 bases, leaving 11 bases not matched to a gene. The CDR3 spans 17 residues. The CDR3 protein is CASSPPKTSGAYNEQFF. The CDR3 DNA sequence: TGTGCCAGCAGTCCACCCAAAACTAGCGGGGCGTACAATGAGCAGTTCTTC.

This clonotype was observed a handful of times. The genes are TRBV28 and TRBJ2-1; 13 nucleotides match TRBD2. With V trimmed by 7 bases and J by 2 bases, 14 bases remained unmatched. CDR3 size: 19 residues. Germline V gene sequence: CDR1 MDHEN, CDR2 SYDVKM. The CDR3 here is CASTYLPGLAGSAYNEQFF. The CDR3 coding sequence is TGTGCCAGCACGTACTTACCGGGACTAGCGGGATCCGCCTACAATGAGCAGTTCTTC.

V gene TRBV3-1 combines with J gene TRBJ2-3; no clear D gene. This CDR3 region has 16 residues. CDR1 LGHDT and CDR2 YNNKEL come from the germline V gene (reference sequence). Trimming left V 1 base short and J 5 bases short, with 16 bases between. CDR3 region: CASSQGLDRLGDTQYF. CDR3 DNA sequence: TGTGCCAGCAGCCAAGGTTTGGACCGCCTAGGAGATACGCAGTATTTT.

V and J are TRBV10-3 and TRBJ2-7, with a weak D call TRBD1 (5 bases). The CDR3 spans 14 residues. Trimming removed 0 bases at V and 5 bases at J, with 11 bases between. Per the germline V gene, CDR1 is ENHRY and CDR2 is SYGVKD. The CDR3 here is CAISESQGPHEQYF. For the CDR3, the DNA is TGTGCCATCAGTGAGTCGCAGGGTCCCCACGAGCAGTACTTC.

This chain uses TRBV21-1 with TRBJ2-1; the table's D call, TRBD2, was not checked against the DNA. TRBV21-1 is classified as a pseudogene. The CDR3 is 19 amino acids. CDR3 in DNA: TGTGCCAGCAGCCCCTGGACTAGCGGGAGGAGATCGTCCTACAATGAGCAGTTCTTC. Its translation is CASSPWTSGRRSSYNEQFF.

This clonotype was detected once. The rearrangement joins TRBV5-1 to TRBJ1-1; D possibly corresponds to TRBD1 (5 bases). CDR1 is SGHRS, CDR2 YFSETQ, per germline. The length of the CDR3 is 15 residues. V lost 3 bases and J lost 1, with 13 bases in between. CDR3 amino acids: CASSSTGTPNTEAFF. The CDR3 DNA sequence: TGCGCCAGCAGCTCCACCGGGACCCCGAACACTGAAGCTTTCTTT.

CDR3 region: CASSLSITGVGPQHF. In DNA form, the CDR3 reads TGTGCCAGCAGTTTATCAATTACGGGGGTGGGGCCCCAGCATTTT. This chain joins TRBV27 and TRBJ1-5; weak D call: TRBD1 (5 bases). Looked up from germline, CDR1 is MNHEY and CDR2 is SMNVEV (reference sequence). The CDR3 extends over 15 amino acids. V was pared by 0 bases and J by 9 bases, with 15 bases between.

The V and J genes are TRBV28 and TRBJ2-3; D unresolved. Trimming took 5 bases from V and 4 from J, leaving 13 bases between them. The CDR3 is made up of 14 amino acids. Germline V gene lookup returns CDR1 MDHEN and CDR2 SYDVKM. CDR3 DNA: TGTGCCAGCAGTGCGATGCAGGCCGCAGATACGCAGTATTTT. Translating it yields CASSAMQAADTQYF.

This clonotype was counted a few times. The chain carries TRBV5-1 and TRBJ1-1; D gene unclear. Trimming left V 5 bases short and J 1 base short, with 12 bases between. Germline V lookup: CDR1 SGHRS, CDR2 YFSETQ. This CDR3 has 14 residues. The CDR3 DNA sequence: TGCGCCAGCAGGACGGATGGATCGAACACTGAAGCTTTCTTT. Translating it yields CASRTDGSNTEAFF.

The table lists this clonotype with a few counts. The V call is TRBV12-3 or TRBV12-4, the J call TRBJ2-3; D is unresolved. Trimming stripped 6 bases from V and 1 base from J, with 20 bases between. The CDR3 extends over 17 amino acids. The CDR3 DNA is TGTGCCAGCAGCCCTATAGATAGCATCCCTGGCACAGATACGCAGTATTTT. Translated: CASSPIDSIPGTDTQYF.

V gene TRBV5-1 combines with J gene TRBJ2-3; the match to TRBD2 covers 7 bases. CDR3 length equals 15 residues. Unmatched junction bases numbered 5, after V lost 1 base and J lost 3 bases. Germline CDR1 reads SGHRS; CDR2 reads YFSETQ. The CDR3 region is CASSLFGSGTDTQYF. The DNA for the CDR3 is TGCGCCAGCAGCTTGTTTGGTAGCGGGACAGATACGCAGTATTTT.

This clonotype was recorded a few times. This chain joins TRBV10-3 and TRBJ2-2, with 7 bases matching TRBD1. There are 16 residues in the CDR3. Germline lookup yields CDR1 ENHRY and CDR2 SYGVKD. Trimming removed 2 bases from V and 4 bases from J; junction bases left unmatched: 7. CDR3 coding DNA: TGTGCCATCAGTGAGCACCGGGACAGTTCCACCGGGGAGCTGTTTTTT. Its translation: CAISEHRDSSTGELFF.